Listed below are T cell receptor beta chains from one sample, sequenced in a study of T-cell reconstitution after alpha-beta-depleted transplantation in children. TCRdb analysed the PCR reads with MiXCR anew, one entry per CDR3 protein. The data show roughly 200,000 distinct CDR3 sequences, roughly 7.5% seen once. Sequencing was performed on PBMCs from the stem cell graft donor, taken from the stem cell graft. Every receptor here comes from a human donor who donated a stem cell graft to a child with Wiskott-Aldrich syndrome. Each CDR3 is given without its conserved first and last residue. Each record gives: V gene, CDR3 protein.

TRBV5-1	ASRDQGTTEAF
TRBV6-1	ASSQGFRGGRNIQY
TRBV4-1	ASSQDRGARGNQPQH
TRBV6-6	ASSYSGGLDT
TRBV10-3	AISEGPGTAMNTEAF
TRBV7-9	ASSVPARVSYGYT
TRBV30	AWSGQVLSYEQY
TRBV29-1	SGLKGGSYT
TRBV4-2	ASSREGGGSSYNEQF
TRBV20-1	CARRVDAPGLAGFHNEQF
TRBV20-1	CAREPLHRASNQPQH
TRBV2	ASSRDRGFLRETQY
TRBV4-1	ASSQIGTGVVNTEAF
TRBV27	ASSWGESYNSPLH
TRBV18	ASSPGVGPGSYNEQF
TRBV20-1	SAPPGRSAGEQY